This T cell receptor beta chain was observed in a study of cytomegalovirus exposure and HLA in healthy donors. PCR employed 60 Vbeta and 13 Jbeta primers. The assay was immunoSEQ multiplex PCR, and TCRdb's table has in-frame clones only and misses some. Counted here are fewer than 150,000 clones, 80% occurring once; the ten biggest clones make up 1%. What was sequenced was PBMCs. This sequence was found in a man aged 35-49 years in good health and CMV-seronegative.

CDR3 loop: CASSPGSTEAFF. The CDR3 DNA reads as TGTGCCAGCAGCCCCGGGAGTACTGAAGCTTTCTTT. V and J are TRBV5-4 and TRBJ1-1; D unclear. V was shortened by 4 bases and J by 5 bases, with 9 bases between the two germline ends. CDR1 and CDR2 (germline): SGHNT, YYREEE (reference sequence). The CDR3 loop spans 12 amino acids.